The 14 T cell receptor beta chains listed next were all sequenced from one sample in a study of early T cells in non-severe SARS-CoV-2 infection. One entry per CDR3 protein, called by TCRdb with MiXCR from the 5' RACE reads. The sample has more than 65,000 distinct CDR3 sequences, around 4.2% seen once. Sequencing used whole blood, obtained at baseline. These receptors all come from an adult who was a healthcare worker with PCR-confirmed SARS-CoV-2 infection or an uninfected control (not recorded which). The donor label of this sample is uncertain.

The genes are TRBV11-3 and TRBJ2-1; D is perhaps TRBD1 (5 bases). CDR1 is SGHNT and CDR2 is YENEEA in the germline V gene. The CDR3 loop spans 13 amino acids. V lost 0 bases and J lost 9, with 9 bases in between. CDR3 DNA: TGTGCCAGCAGCTTAGAAGGGGATGGTGAGCAGTTCTTC. It is translated as CASSLEGDGEQFF.

At least ten counts were recorded for this clonotype. The chain has TRBV13 and TRBJ2-7; 9 bases are a match to TRBD1. The trim removed 4 bases at V and 7 bases at J, leaving 14 bases unmatched. The CDR3 runs 16 residues. In germline, CDR1 is PRHDT, CDR2 FYEKMQ (reference sequence). In DNA form, the CDR3 reads TGTGCCAGCAGCTCGAATAACGACAGGGGGTTAGGGGAGCAGTACTTC. Translated, it gives CASSSNNDRGLGEQYF.

The V call is TRBV20-1, the J call TRBJ2-3; 10 positions match TRBD2. The ends lost 3 bases at V and 1 base at J; junction bases unmatched: 4. The CDR3 length is 15 residues. Germline V gene sequence: CDR1 DFQATT, CDR2 SNEGSKA (reference sequence). The CDR3 DNA reads TGCAGTGCTAGTGAAACTAGCGGGGGCACAGATACGCAGTATTTT. Encoded protein: CSASETSGGTDTQYF.

The sample holds a few counts of this clonotype. The CDR3 loop is CASRGQGAGEEKLFF. DNA of the CDR3: TGTGCCAGCAGGGGACAGGGGGCGGGAGAAGAAAAACTGTTTTTT. The chain has TRBV6-5 and TRBJ1-4; 12 bases align to TRBD1. This CDR3 is 15 amino acids long. CDR1 and CDR2 (germline): MNHEY, SVGAGI. Trimming at V came to 6 bases and at J to 8 bases, leaving 7 bases not matched to a gene.

This clonotype was found a few times. V gene TRBV11-2 combines with J gene TRBJ2-1; 13 positions match TRBD2. This CDR3 has 14 residues. Trimming cost V 3 bases and J 10 bases; bases outside gene matches: 3. Germline lookup yields CDR1 SGHAT and CDR2 FQNNGV. Here the CDR3 reads CASSFGTSGDEQFF. DNA for the CDR3: TGTGCCAGCAGCTTTGGGACTAGCGGGGACGAGCAGTTCTTC.

This clonotype was seen many times. The chain couples TRBV20-1 to TRBJ2-3, with D uncertain. Trimming left V 3 bases short and J 0 bases short, with 4 bases between. The germline V gene has CDR1 DFQATT and CDR2 SNEGSKA (reference sequence). The CDR3 runs 12 residues. The CDR3 DNA sequence: TGCAGTGCTAGCGCTAGCACAGATACGCAGTATTTT. Residues: CSASASTDTQYF.

This clonotype was found many times. The genes are TRBV6-5 and TRBJ1-1; 7 bases line up with TRBD1. CDR1 is MNHEY, CDR2 SVGAGI, per germline. V was clipped by 6 bases and J by 1 base; unmatched bases: 5. The length of the CDR3 is 14 residues. The CDR3 protein is CASRLTGTNTEAFF. The CDR3 DNA follows: TGTGCCAGCAGACTGACAGGGACGAACACTGAAGCTTTCTTT.

This clonotype was counted ten times or more. The V and J genes are TRBV5-5 and TRBJ1-1; no definite D call. Germline V gene lookup returns CDR1 SGHKS and CDR2 YYEKEE (reference sequence). CDR3 length: 13 residues. V was clipped by 0 bases and J by 3 bases, with 6 bases between them. The CDR3 loop reads CASSLDIYTEAFF. In DNA form, the CDR3 reads TGTGCCAGCAGCTTGGACATTTACACTGAAGCTTTCTTT.

This clonotype turned up a few times. V gene TRBV5-5 combines with J gene TRBJ2-3; D is unclear. Trimming took 5 bases from V and 4 from J, leaving 11 bases between them. The CDR3 consists of 13 residues. Looked up from germline, CDR1 is SGHKS and CDR2 is YYEKEE (reference sequence). The CDR3 loop reads CASSSISPDTQYF. The CDR3 DNA follows: TGTGCCAGCAGTTCCATCTCCCCAGATACGCAGTATTTT.

This clonotype has a handful of counts. The J gene is TRBJ2-5, the V gene TRBV6-5; D possibly corresponds to TRBD2 (6 bases). CDR3 size: 15 residues. Trimming took off 0 bases at V and 5 bases at J, with 13 bases between the two ends. Germline-derived CDR1 and CDR2 are MNHEY and SVGAGI. CDR3 in amino acids: CASSYSRRDPETQYF. In DNA form, the CDR3 reads TGTGCCAGCAGTTACTCGAGGCGGGACCCCGAGACCCAGTACTTC.

This clonotype was found many times. The chain recombines TRBV19 with TRBJ1-5, with D hard to call. Trimming removed 10 bases from V and 3 bases from J, with 19 bases in between. The germline gives CDR1 LNHDA, CDR2 SQIVND (reference sequence). The CDR3 runs 15 residues. CDR3 DNA: TGTGCCACCTCGAGGGCGGGTAGGGACAATCAGCCCCAGCATTTT. Translation: CATSRAGRDNQPQHF.

This clonotype was counted many times. V is TRBV5-6 and J is TRBJ1-4; D not resolved. V lost 4 bases to trimming and J lost 4 bases, with 17 bases between them. The CDR3 spans 16 residues. Germline V gives CDR1 SGHDT, CDR2 YYEEEE. The DNA of the CDR3 is TGTGCCAGCAGCCTGGAGTTCTCGGAGCGTAATGAAAAACTGTTTTTT. The encoded protein is CASSLEFSERNEKLFF.

The J gene is TRBJ2-5, the V gene TRBV7-2, with D uncertain. The CDR3 contains 13 residues. The germline V gene encodes CDR1 SGHTA and CDR2 FQGNSA. Trimming removed 0 bases at V and 1 base at J, with 3 bases between. CDR3 residues: CASSLAFQETQYF. The CDR3 bases are TGTGCCAGCAGCTTAGCGTTCCAAGAGACCCAGTACTTC.

The rearrangement uses TRBV24-1 and TRBJ2-7; D gene unclear. V gave up 5 bases and J gave up 6 bases, with 10 bases separating them. The CDR3 runs 12 residues. Germline-derived CDR1 and CDR2 are KGHDR and SFDVKD. The CDR3 coding sequence is TGTGCCACCAGTGGGGTCACGAGCGAGCAGTACTTC. It encodes CATSGVTSEQYF.